One and the same sample provided the 12 T cell receptor beta chains below, sequenced in a study of shared clonotypes between healthy human individuals. Only in-frame clones appear in the TCRdb table, and some are missing; sequencing was by immunoSEQ multiplex PCR. The data hold approximately 700,000 clones, with about three quarters observed a single time. The specimen sequenced was memory CD4+ T cells sorted from blood. This sample's subset: CD45RA-negative fraction. These receptors came from a woman aged 25 to 39 in good health.

The chain couples TRBV5-5 to TRBJ2-3; D tentatively fits TRBD1 or TRBD2 (5 bases each). CDR3 length: 17 residues. Germline V gives CDR1 SGHKS, CDR2 YYEKEE (reference sequence). V was shortened by 4 bases and J by 6 bases, with 24 bases between the two germline ends. CDR3 DNA sequence: TGTGCCAGCAGCCGTGAGGTTCGCCGGGGCGAACAGGATACGCAGTATTTT. It yields the protein CASSREVRRGEQDTQYF.

This chain joins TRBV5-4 and TRBJ1-1, with D unresolved. Germline CDR1 and CDR2: SGHNT and YYREEE (reference sequence). The CDR3 loop spans 15 amino acids. V lost 0 bases, J lost 1 base, and 10 bases lay in between. The CDR3 region is CASSLVTYQNTEAFF. DNA of the CDR3: TGTGCCAGCAGCTTGGTTACGTATCAGAACACTGAAGCTTTCTTT.

Remarks on this clone: Additional DNA sequences in this sample encode the identical CDR3. The chain combines TRBV7-2 with TRBJ1-1; D is perhaps TRBD1 (5 bases). Trimming cost V 1 base and J 5 bases, with 8 bases left between them. CDR1 is SGHTA, CDR2 FQGNSA, per germline. This CDR3 has 13 residues. Written as DNA, the CDR3 is TGTGCCAGCAGCTTAGAGGAGGGGACTGAAGCTTTCTTT. Translating gives CASSLEEGTEAFF.

At least ten counts were recorded for this clone. The V and J genes are TRBV28 and TRBJ2-3, with TRBD1 matching over 7 bases. Germline-derived CDR1 and CDR2 are MDHEN and SYDVKM. The trim removed 6 bases at V and 3 bases at J, leaving 6 bases unmatched. The CDR3 sequence is 14 residues long. The CDR3 DNA reads as TGTGCCAGCAGAGTAGGGGGCGCAACAGATACGCAGTATTTT. Translating it yields CASRVGGATDTQYF. The complete variable domain, with remaining parts taken from reference TRBV28 and TRBJ2-3, reads DVKVTQSSRYLVKRTGEKVFLECVQDMDHENMFWYRQDPGLGLRLIYFSYDVKMKEKGDIPEGYSVSREKKERFSLILESASTNQTSMYLCASRVGGATDTQYFGPGTRLTVL.

The chain carries TRBV14 and TRBJ2-7, with 8 bases identical to TRBD1. The trim removed 4 bases at V and 1 base at J, leaving 3 bases unmatched. Germline V gives CDR1 SGHDN, CDR2 FVKESK. The CDR3 consists of 14 residues. CDR3: CASSPGTGSYEQYF. The DNA for the CDR3 is TGTGCCAGCAGCCCCGGGACAGGTTCCTACGAGCAGTACTTC.

The chain has TRBV28 and TRBJ1-5, with D perhaps TRBD1 (6 bases). Between the trimmed V and J ends, which lost 6 bases and 1 base, there was a span of 13 bases. Germline-derived CDR1 and CDR2 are MDHEN and SYDVKM. The CDR3 is 15 amino acids. CDR3 nucleotide sequence: TGTGCCAGCAGGCAACCGGGACAAAGCAATCAGCCCCAGCATTTT. Its translation: CASRQPGQSNQPQHF.

This clone was observed a handful of times. The genes are TRBV28 and TRBJ1-1, with TRBD1 matching over 7 bases. After removal of 6 bases from V and 7 bases from J, the junction contained 8 bases not matched to a gene. The germline CDR1 and CDR2 sequences are MDHEN and SYDVKM. The CDR3 has 13 amino acids. Written as DNA, the CDR3 is TGTGCCAGCAGGTTACCAGGGGGTTATGAAGCTTTCTTT. Its protein is CASRLPGGYEAFF.

In regard to this clone: The identical CDR3 is also encoded by other nucleotide sequences in the sample. J is TRBJ2-7 and V is TRBV5-1, with D unclear. The CDR3 is 14 residues long. CDR1 SGHRS and CDR2 YFSETQ come from the germline V gene. The germline V and J ends were trimmed by 0 bases and 3 bases, with 10 bases remaining between them. In nucleotides, the CDR3 is TGCGCCAGCAGCTTGGAGGTACACAGCTACGAGCAGTACTTC. It is translated as CASSLEVHSYEQYF.

This clone was found once. V usage is TRBV6-5 and J usage is TRBJ1-4; maybe TRBD1 (5 bases). This CDR3 comprises 15 residues. Germline CDR1 is MNHEY and CDR2 is SVGAGI. The germline V and J ends were trimmed by 6 bases and 8 bases, with 19 bases remaining between them. This chain's CDR3 is CASSPRGVGGEKLFF. In DNA, the CDR3 is TGTGCCAGCAGCCCAAGGGGCGTAGGAGGGGAAAAACTGTTTTTT.

This clone was recorded many times. Different DNA sequences within this sample yield the same CDR3. The rearrangement links TRBV18 to TRBJ1-5; tentatively, D is TRBD1 (6 bases). Germline assignment: CDR1 KGHSH and CDR2 LQKENI. V lost 5 bases and J lost 4, with 12 bases in between. CDR3 length equals 14 residues. The CDR3 reads CASSSTGANQPQHF. For the CDR3, the DNA is TGTGCCAGCTCATCAACGGGGGCAAATCAGCCCCAGCATTTT. The full variable domain, completed using reference TRBV18 and TRBJ1-5, is NAGVMQNPRHLVRRRGQEARLRCSPMKGHSHVYWYRQLPEEGLKFMVYLQKENIIDESGMPKERFSAEFPKEGPSILRIQQVVRGDSAAYFCASSSTGANQPQHFGDGTRLSIL.

This chain connects TRBV6-1 to TRBJ1-2; 9 bases align to TRBD1. V lost 2 bases and J lost 5; bases outside the gene matches: 6. This CDR3 is built from 15 residues. CDR1 and CDR2 (germline): MNHNS, SASEGT. The CDR3 DNA reads TGTGCCAGCAGTGAAACACAGGGGGCTGCTTATGGCTACACCTTC. This encodes CASSETQGAAYGYTF.

The chain uses TRBV19 and TRBJ1-5; no clear D. Germline CDR1 reads LNHDA; CDR2 reads SQIVND (reference sequence). V was cut by 3 bases and J by 4 bases, with 13 bases left in between. This CDR3 has 15 amino acids. CDR3 DNA: TGTGCCAGTAGTATTTATGGCAGTAAAAATCAGCCCCAGCATTTT. The encoded protein is CASSIYGSKNQPQHF.